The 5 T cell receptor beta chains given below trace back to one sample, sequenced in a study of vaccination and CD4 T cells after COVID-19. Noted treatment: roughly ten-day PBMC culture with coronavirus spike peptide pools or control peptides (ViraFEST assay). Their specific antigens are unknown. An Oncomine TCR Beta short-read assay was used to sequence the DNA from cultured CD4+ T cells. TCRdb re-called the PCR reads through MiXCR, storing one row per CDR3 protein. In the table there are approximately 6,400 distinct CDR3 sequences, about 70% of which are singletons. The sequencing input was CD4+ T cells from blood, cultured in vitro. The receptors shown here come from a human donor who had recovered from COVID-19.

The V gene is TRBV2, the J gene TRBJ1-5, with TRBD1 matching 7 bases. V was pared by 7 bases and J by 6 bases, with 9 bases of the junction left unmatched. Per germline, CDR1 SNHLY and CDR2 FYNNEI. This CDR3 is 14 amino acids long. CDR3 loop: CASNTGTVSQPQHF. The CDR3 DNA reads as TGTGCCAGCAATACTGGGACAGTCAGTCAGCCCCAGCATTTT.

The CDR3: CASSLVGIYGYTF. CDR3 DNA sequence: TGTGCCAGCAGCTTGGTTGGAATCTATGGCTACACCTTC. V gene TRBV5-8 combines with J gene TRBJ1-2; D gene ambiguous. The CDR3 is 13 residues long. The germline V gene has CDR1 SGHTS and CDR2 YDEGEE. Trimming took off 0 bases at V and 4 bases at J, with 7 bases between the two ends.

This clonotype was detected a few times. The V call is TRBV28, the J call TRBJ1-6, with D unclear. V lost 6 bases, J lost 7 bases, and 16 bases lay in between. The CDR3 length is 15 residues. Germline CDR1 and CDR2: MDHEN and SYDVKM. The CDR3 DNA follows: TGTGCCAGCAGCCCAAGAACACCTACCAATTCACCCCTCCACTTT. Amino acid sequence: CASSPRTPTNSPLHF.

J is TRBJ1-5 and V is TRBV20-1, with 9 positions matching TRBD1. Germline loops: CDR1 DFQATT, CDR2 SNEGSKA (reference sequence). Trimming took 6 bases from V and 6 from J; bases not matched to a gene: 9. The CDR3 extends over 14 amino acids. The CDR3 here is CSAEQGARVQPQHF. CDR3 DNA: TGCAGTGCGGAACAGGGGGCCCGGGTTCAGCCCCAGCATTTT.

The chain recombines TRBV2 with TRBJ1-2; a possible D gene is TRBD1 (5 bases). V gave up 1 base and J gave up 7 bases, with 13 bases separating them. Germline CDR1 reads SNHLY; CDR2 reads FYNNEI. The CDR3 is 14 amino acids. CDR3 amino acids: CASSEVHPGGGYTF. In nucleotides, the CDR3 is TGTGCCAGCAGTGAAGTGCACCCGGGGGGTGGCTACACCTTC.